The 15 T cell receptor beta chains below come from one sample, sequenced in a study of Tregs in tolerant kidney transplant recipients. Sequencing was performed with immunoSEQ multiplex PCR; in TCRdb, only in-frame clones are kept and a portion is missing. The sample carries tens of thousands of clones, roughly 89% recorded once. The sequenced material came from CD4+ T cells from blood. These receptors were collected from a human donor in good health.

A single count supports this clone. This chain joins TRBV4-1 and TRBJ1-1, with 7 bases aligning to TRBD1. Unmatched junction bases numbered 18, after V lost 4 bases and J lost 10 bases. CDR3 length equals 16 residues. The germline gives CDR1 MGHRA, CDR2 YSYEKL. In nucleotides, the CDR3 is TGCGCCAGCAGCCCAGAAGGGGGCCGGGAAAACCGGGGAGCTTTCTTT. Its translation is CASSPEGGRENRGAFF.

V gene TRBV28 combines with J gene TRBJ2-1; D possibly corresponds to TRBD2 (6 bases). CDR3 length equals 17 residues. Trimming shortened V by 8 bases and J by 1 base, and 21 bases separated the two germline ends. CDR1 is MDHEN and CDR2 is SYDVKM in the germline V gene. The CDR3 loop reads CASWGRDGSGSYNEQFF. CDR3 in DNA: TGTGCCAGCTGGGGCCGGGACGGGAGTGGGTCCTACAATGAGCAGTTCTTC.

This CDR3 is CASSLWSGMNEAFF. CDR3 in DNA: TGTGCCAGCAGTTTGTGGTCGGGGATGAATGAAGCTTTCTTT. This rearrangement joins TRBV27 to TRBJ1-1; D remains ambiguous. The ends were cut back, 3 bases at V and 7 bases at J, with 15 bases in the middle. Germline V gene data show CDR1 as MNHEY and CDR2 as SMNVEV (reference sequence). The CDR3 length is 14 residues.

The CDR3: CASSVAPGGLTYEQYF. The CDR3 bases are TGTGCCAGCAGCGTAGCTCCCGGGGGGCTCACCTACGAGCAGTACTTC. V usage is TRBV9 and J usage is TRBJ2-7; D might be TRBD2 (7 bases). There are 16 residues in the CDR3. Trimming stripped 0 bases from V and 2 bases from J, with 15 bases between. Germline values: CDR1 SGDLS, CDR2 YYNGEE.

The chain has TRBV6-5 and TRBJ2-2; D gene ambiguous. The CDR3 has 12 residues. Germline V gene lookup returns CDR1 MNHEY and CDR2 SVGAGI. V was clipped by 6 bases and J by 7 bases, with 9 bases between them. The DNA for the CDR3 is TGTGCCAGCAGCTTGGACCGCGGGGAGCTGTTTTTT. Translating gives CASSLDRGELFF.

There are a few counts of this clone. V gene TRBV7-3 combines with J gene TRBJ1-6, with D perhaps matching TRBD1 (5 bases). CDR3 length: 13 amino acids. Trimming left V 2 bases short and J 10 bases short, with 9 bases between. Germline V gives CDR1 SGHTA, CDR2 FQGTGA. The CDR3 region has the DNA TGTGCCAGCAGCTTATTGAGGGACTCACCCCTCCACTTT. Translation gives CASSLLRDSPLHF.

This clone was seen more than once but under ten times. V and J are TRBV6-1 and TRBJ1-2; D remains ambiguous. Germline V lookup: CDR1 MNHNS, CDR2 SASEGT. This CDR3 has 12 residues. Trimming removed 8 bases from V and 6 bases from J, with 13 bases in between. This chain's CDR3 is CASAFSGDGYTF. The CDR3 DNA reads as TGTGCCAGCGCCTTTAGCGGTGATGGCTACACCTTC.

The J gene is TRBJ2-4, the V gene TRBV18; the D gene is possibly TRBD2 (6 bases). Between the trimmed V and J ends, which lost 3 bases and 3 bases, there was a span of 24 bases. The CDR3 extends over 19 amino acids. CDR1 KGHSH and CDR2 LQKENI come from the germline V gene. The CDR3 here is CASSPLTPTGTGYKNIQYF. CDR3 nucleotide sequence: TGTGCCAGCTCACCTCTGACTCCAACCGGGACTGGATACAAAAACATTCAGTACTTC.

The chain recombines TRBV9 with TRBJ2-5; the match to TRBD2 covers 14 bases. The CDR3 extends over 17 amino acids. V shed 0 bases, J shed 4 bases, and the junction held 5 bases outside the gene matches. Per the germline V gene, CDR1 is SGDLS and CDR2 is YYNGEE. DNA of the CDR3: TGTGCCAGCAGCGTAGCGGGACTAGCGGGAGCTATAGAGACCCAGTACTTC. Amino acids: CASSVAGLAGAIETQYF.

The genes are TRBV15 and TRBJ2-1; TRBD2 aligns across 12 bases. From germline, CDR1 is LNHNV and CDR2 YYDKDF (reference sequence). The CDR3 sequence is 17 residues long. The V segment lost 2 bases and the J segment 6 bases; nucleotides outside the gene matches: 8. The CDR3 DNA sequence: TGTGCCACCAGCAGACCGACCTGGACTAGCGGGACCAATGAGCAGTTCTTC. This translates into CATSRPTWTSGTNEQFF.

The CDR3 DNA is TGTGCCAGCAGTGTTGGGCTAGCGGGGGTCAGCGTAGATACGCAGTATTTT. It specifies CASSVGLAGVSVDTQYF. V usage is TRBV2 and J usage is TRBJ2-3, with 10 bases aligning to TRBD2. The CDR3 runs to 17 residues. V lost 4 bases, J lost 5 bases, and 12 bases stayed unmatched. Per germline, CDR1 SNHLY and CDR2 FYNNEI.

The rearrangement links TRBV7-2 to TRBJ2-5; D is possibly TRBD2 (6 bases). V dropped 3 bases and J dropped 7 bases, with 18 bases sitting between them. CDR1 SGHTA and CDR2 FQGNSA come from the germline V gene. This CDR3 is 15 amino acids long. The CDR3 region is CASSFSARDLPTQYF. Written as DNA, the CDR3 is TGTGCCAGCAGCTTTTCGGCGAGGGACTTGCCGACCCAGTACTTC.

This chain uses TRBV11-3 with TRBJ2-1; D uncertain. The CDR3 extends over 14 amino acids. The V gene lost 4 bases and the J gene lost 6 bases, with 13 bases spanning the gap. Germline lookup yields CDR1 SGHNT and CDR2 YENEEA. The CDR3 region has the DNA TGTGCCAGCAGCTCTGGTGTGGGTTTCAATGAGCAGTTCTTC. It specifies CASSSGVGFNEQFF.

The chain couples TRBV28 to TRBJ2-1, with 10 bases that match TRBD2. The junction had 15 bases not matched to a gene; V was cut back by 5 bases and J by 5 bases. In germline, CDR1 is MDHEN, CDR2 SYDVKM. The CDR3 runs to 18 residues. For the CDR3, the DNA is TGTGCCAGCAGTCAAACTAGCGGGACCTTCCTGGCGGACAATGAGCAGTTCTTC. Amino acids: CASSQTSGTFLADNEQFF.

The chain links TRBV6-5 to TRBJ2-1, with 9 bases matching TRBD2. The CDR3 sequence is 13 residues long. V lost 8 bases, J lost 8 bases, and 7 bases stayed unmatched. Germline-derived CDR1 and CDR2 are MNHEY and SVGAGI. The CDR3 here is CASFAGGGYEQFF. CDR3 coding DNA: TGTGCCAGCTTTGCGGGGGGGGGCTATGAGCAGTTCTTC.